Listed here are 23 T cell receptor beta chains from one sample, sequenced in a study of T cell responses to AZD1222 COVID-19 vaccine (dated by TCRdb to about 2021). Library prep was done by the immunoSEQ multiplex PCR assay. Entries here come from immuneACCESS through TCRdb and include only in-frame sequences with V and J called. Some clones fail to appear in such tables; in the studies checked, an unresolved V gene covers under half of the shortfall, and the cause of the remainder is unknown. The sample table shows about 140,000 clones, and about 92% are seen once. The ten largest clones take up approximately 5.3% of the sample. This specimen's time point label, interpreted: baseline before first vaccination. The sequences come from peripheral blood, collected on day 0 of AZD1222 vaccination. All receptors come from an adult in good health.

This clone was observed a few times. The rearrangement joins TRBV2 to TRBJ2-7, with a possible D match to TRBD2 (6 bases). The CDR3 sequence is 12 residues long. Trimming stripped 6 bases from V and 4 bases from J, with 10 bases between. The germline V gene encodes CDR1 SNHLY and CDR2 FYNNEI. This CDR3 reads CASRARGYEQYF. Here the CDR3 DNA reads TGTGCCAGCAGGGCCCGGGGGTACGAGCAGTACTTC.

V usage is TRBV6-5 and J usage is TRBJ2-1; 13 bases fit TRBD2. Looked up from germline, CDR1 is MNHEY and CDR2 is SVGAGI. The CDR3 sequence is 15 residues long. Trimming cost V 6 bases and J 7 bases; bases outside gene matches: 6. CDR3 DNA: TGTGCCAGCAGCCGCTGGACTAGCGGGGGAAATGAGCAGTTCTTC. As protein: CASSRWTSGGNEQFF.

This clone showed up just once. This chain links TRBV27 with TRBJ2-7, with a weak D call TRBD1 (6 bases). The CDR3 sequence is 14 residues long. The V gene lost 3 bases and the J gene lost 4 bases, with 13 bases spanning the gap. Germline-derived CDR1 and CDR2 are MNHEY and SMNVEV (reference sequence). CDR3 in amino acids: CASSFRDTPYEQYF. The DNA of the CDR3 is TGTGCCAGCAGTTTCCGGGACACCCCTTACGAGCAGTACTTC.

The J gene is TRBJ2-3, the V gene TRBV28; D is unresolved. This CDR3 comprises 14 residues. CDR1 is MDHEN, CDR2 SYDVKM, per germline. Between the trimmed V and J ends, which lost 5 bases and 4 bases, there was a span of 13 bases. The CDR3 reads CASSLEKGADTQYF. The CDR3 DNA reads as TGTGCCAGCAGTCTTGAAAAAGGAGCAGATACGCAGTATTTT.

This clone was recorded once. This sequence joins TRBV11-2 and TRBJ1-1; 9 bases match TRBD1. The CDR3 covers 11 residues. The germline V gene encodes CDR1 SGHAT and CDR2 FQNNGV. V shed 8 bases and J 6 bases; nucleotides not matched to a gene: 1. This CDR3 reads CASGQGSEAFF. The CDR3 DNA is TGTGCCAGCGGACAGGGGTCTGAAGCTTTCTTT.

DNA for the CDR3: TGTGCCAGCAGCACGCTTCCGGGACAGAACTTTGGCGAGCAGTACTTC. It is translated as CASSTLPGQNFGEQYF. J is TRBJ2-7 and V is TRBV5-5; 7 bases are shared with TRBD1. CDR3 length equals 16 residues. The ends lost 4 bases at V and 6 bases at J; junction bases unmatched: 16. Germline lookup yields CDR1 SGHKS and CDR2 YYEKEE (reference sequence).

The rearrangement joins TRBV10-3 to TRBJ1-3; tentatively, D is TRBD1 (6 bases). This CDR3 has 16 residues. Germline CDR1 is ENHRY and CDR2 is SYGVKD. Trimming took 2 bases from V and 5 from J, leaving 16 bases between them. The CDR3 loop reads CAISEAGQISRNTIYF. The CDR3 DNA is TGTGCCATCAGTGAGGCGGGACAAATTTCAAGAAACACCATATATTTT.

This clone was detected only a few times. CDR3 in amino acids: CASSELGTGGREQYF. CDR3 bases: TGTGCCAGCAGTGAACTCGGTACAGGGGGGCGCGAGCAGTACTTC. This chain joins TRBV6-1 and TRBJ2-7; 8 bases agree with TRBD1. V lost 2 bases to trimming and J lost 6 bases; unmatched junction nucleotides: 9. CDR3 size: 15 residues. Germline CDR1 MNHNS, CDR2 SASEGT.

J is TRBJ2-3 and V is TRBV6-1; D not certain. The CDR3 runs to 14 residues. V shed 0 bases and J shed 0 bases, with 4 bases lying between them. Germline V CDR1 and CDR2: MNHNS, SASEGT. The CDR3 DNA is TGTGCCAGCAGTGAAGCTCGAAGCACAGATACGCAGTATTTT. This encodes CASSEARSTDTQYF.

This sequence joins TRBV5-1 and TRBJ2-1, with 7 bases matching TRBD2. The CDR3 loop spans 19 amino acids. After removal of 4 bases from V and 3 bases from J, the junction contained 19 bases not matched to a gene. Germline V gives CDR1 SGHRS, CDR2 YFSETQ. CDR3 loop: CASSPRRQLAAIDYNEQFF. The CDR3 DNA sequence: TGCGCCAGCAGCCCCCGTAGACAGCTAGCGGCCATAGACTACAATGAGCAGTTCTTC.

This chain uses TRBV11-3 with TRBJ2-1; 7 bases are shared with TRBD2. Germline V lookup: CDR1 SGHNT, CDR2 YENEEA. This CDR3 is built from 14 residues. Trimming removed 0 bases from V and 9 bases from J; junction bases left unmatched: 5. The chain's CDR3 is CASSLEAGASEQFF. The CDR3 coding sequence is TGTGCCAGCAGCTTAGAGGCGGGAGCAAGTGAGCAGTTCTTC.

The CDR3 is CASKGRVAGEPQHF. The CDR3 nucleotides are TGTGCCAGCAAAGGCAGGGTGGCGGGGGAGCCCCAGCATTTT. The chain is built from TRBV6-5 and TRBJ1-5; D is perhaps TRBD1 (5 bases). V dropped 7 bases and J dropped 8 bases, with 18 bases sitting between them. CDR3 length equals 14 residues. Germline lookup yields CDR1 MNHEY and CDR2 SVGAGI.

In DNA form, the CDR3 reads TGTGCCAGCAGTCCAATAGCGGGAGCTGGGGCCAACGTCCTGACTTTC. It specifies CASSPIAGAGANVLTF. V usage is TRBV7-3 and J usage is TRBJ2-6; 9 positions agree with TRBD2. Germline V gene lookup returns CDR1 SGHTA and CDR2 FQGTGA. This CDR3 comprises 16 residues. J gave up 2 bases and V 6 bases, and 5 bases lay outside the gene matches.

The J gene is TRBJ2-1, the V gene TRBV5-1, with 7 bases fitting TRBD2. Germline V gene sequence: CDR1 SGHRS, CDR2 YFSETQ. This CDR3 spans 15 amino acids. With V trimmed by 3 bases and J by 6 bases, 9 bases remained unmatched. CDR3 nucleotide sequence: TGCGCCAGCAGCTCGCCAGCGGGACCAGGCAATGAGCAGTTCTTC. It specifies CASSSPAGPGNEQFF.

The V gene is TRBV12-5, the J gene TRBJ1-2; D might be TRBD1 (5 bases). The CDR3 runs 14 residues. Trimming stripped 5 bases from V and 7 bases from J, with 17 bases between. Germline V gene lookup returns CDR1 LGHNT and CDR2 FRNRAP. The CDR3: CASGPTGPEVGYTF. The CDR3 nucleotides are TGTGCTAGTGGTCCCACAGGCCCTGAGGTTGGCTACACCTTC.

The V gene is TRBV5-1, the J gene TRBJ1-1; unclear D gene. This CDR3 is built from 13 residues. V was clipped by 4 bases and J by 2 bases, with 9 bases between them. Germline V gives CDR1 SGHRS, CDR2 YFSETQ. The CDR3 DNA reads TGCGCCAGCAGCGCGGGGATCAACACTGAAGCTTTCTTT. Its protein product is CASSAGINTEAFF.

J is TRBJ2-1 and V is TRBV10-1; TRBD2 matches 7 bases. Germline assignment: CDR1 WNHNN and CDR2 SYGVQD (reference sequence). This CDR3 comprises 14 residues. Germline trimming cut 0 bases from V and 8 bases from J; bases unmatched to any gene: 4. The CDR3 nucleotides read TGCGCCAGCAGTGAGTCTGGGGGGGTCCATGAGCAGTTCTTC. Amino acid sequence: CASSESGGVHEQFF.

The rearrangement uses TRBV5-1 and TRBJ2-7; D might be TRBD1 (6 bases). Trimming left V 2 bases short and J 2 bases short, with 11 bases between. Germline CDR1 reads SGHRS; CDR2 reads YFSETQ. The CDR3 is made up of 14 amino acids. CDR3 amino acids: CASSFLGQPYEQYF. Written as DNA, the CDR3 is TGCGCCAGCAGCTTTCTTGGACAGCCCTACGAGCAGTACTTC.

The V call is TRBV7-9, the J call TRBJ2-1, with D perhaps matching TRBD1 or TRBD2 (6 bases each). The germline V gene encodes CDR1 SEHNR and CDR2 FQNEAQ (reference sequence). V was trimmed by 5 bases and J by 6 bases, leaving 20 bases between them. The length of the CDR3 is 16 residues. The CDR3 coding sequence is TGTGCCAGCAGCCAGCGGGCTACAGGGTACTCCAATGAGCAGTTCTTC. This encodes CASSQRATGYSNEQFF. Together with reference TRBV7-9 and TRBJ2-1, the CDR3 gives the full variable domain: DTGVSQNPRHKITKRGQNVTFRCDPISEHNRLYWYRQTLGQGPEFLTYFQNEAQLEKSRLLSDRFSAERPKGSFSTLEIQRTEQGDSAMYLCASSQRATGYSNEQFFGPGTRLTVL.

The CDR3 coding sequence is TGTGCCAGTAGTATCTACTCCGGGACACTGGGTGAGCAGTTCTTC. Its protein product is CASSIYSGTLGEQFF. The rearrangement uses TRBV19 and TRBJ2-1; D may be TRBD1 (6 bases). CDR3 length: 15 residues. Germline loops: CDR1 LNHDA, CDR2 SQIVND (reference sequence). The V gene lost 3 bases and the J gene lost 9 bases, with 18 bases spanning the gap.

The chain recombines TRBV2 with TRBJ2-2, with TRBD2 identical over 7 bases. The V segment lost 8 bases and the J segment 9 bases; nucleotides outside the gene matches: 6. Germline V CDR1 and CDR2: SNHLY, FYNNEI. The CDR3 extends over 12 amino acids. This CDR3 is CASGGGARELFF. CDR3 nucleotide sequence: TGTGCCAGCGGGGGGGGAGCCAGGGAGCTGTTTTTT.

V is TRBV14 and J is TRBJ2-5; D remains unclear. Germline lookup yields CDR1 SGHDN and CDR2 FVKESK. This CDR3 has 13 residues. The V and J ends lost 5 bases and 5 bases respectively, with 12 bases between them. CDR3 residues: CASSSRFLETQYF. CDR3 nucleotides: TGTGCCAGCAGCTCACGGTTTTTGGAGACCCAGTACTTC.

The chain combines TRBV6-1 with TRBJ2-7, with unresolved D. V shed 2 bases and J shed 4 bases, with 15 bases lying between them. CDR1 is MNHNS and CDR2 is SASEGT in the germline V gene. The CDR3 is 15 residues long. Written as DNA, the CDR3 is TGTGCCAGCAGTGAAACTTCCCTACTTAAATACGAGCAGTACTTC. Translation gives CASSETSLLKYEQYF.